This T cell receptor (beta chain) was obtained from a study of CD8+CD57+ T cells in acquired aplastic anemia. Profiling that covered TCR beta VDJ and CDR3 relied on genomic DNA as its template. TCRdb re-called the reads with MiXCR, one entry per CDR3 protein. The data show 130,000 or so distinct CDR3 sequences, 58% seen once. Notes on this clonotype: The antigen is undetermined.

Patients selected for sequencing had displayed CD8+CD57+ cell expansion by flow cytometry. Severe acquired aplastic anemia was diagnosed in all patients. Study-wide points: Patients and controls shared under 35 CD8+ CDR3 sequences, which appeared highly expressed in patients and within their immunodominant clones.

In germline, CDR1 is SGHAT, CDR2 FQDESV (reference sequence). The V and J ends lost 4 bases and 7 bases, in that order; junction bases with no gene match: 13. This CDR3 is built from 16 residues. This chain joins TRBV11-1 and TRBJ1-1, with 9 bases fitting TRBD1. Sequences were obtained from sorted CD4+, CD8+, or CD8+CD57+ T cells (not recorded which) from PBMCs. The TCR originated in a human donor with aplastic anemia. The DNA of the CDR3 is TGTGCCAGCAGCTGGGGGGACAGGGCGCGGTCTGTTGAAGCTTTCTTT. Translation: CASSWGDRARSVEAFF.